These T cell receptor beta chains were read from a single sample in a study of blood T cell repertoires in COVID-19. Clones were read by immunoSEQ multiplex PCR, and TCRdb kept only the in-frame ones, dropping some. Among around 270,000 clones listed, 84% were seen once. Source material: peripheral blood. These receptors were taken from a person in their 70s with COVID-19, enrolled during active disease. Each CDR3 is given with its conserved first and last residue. D genes are given only for firm matches. Clone sizes are given selectively: once, few, many, or a class where the clone is expanded.

DNA | CDR3 | V | D | J | size
TGTGCCAGCAGTCCCCCTGTCCCCGGGGGAGCTTTCTTT | CASSPPVPGGAFF | TRBV28 | . | TRBJ1-1 | once
TGTGCCAGCAGCACCGACAGGGCCGACCTGTACCAAGAGACCCAGTACTTC | CASSTDRADLYQETQYF | TRBV11-2 | TRBD1 | TRBJ2-5 | .
TGCAGCGCCCGGACAGGCCAAGAGACCCAGTACTTC | CSARTGQETQYF | TRBV29-1 | TRBD1 | TRBJ2-5 | once
TGTGCCAGCAGCAAAATCGGGACTAGCGTGTACAATGAGCAGTTCTTC | CASSKIGTSVYNEQFF | TRBV3-1/TRBV3-2 | TRBD2 | TRBJ2-1 | .
TGCAGCGTTGACTCCAGGGGGTCGGGTGGCTACACCTTC | CSVDSRGSGGYTF | TRBV29-1 | TRBD1 | TRBJ1-2 | .
TGTGCCAGCAGTTCCTCTTTAGCGGGAGCGAGAGAGACCCAGTACTTC | CASSSSLAGARETQYF | TRBV6-5 | TRBD2 | TRBJ2-5 | .
TGTGCCAGCAGTGATACTAGCGGCTTGCGCAATGAGCAGTTCTTC | CASSDTSGLRNEQFF | TRBV28 | TRBD2 | TRBJ2-1 | .
TGTGCCAGCAGGGTAGCGGGGATCGGGTACGAGCAGTACTTC | CASRVAGIGYEQYF | TRBV27 | TRBD2 | TRBJ2-7 | .
TGTGCCAGCAGGGGTTGGAGGGTGCATGGCTACACCTTC | CASRGWRVHGYTF | TRBV5-8 | . | TRBJ1-2 | .
TGTGCCAGCAGATACGAAGGCGGGACGGGGGATACGCAGTATTTT | CASRYEGGTGDTQYF | TRBV2 | . | TRBJ2-3 | .
TGTGCCAGCAGGTCTCTGGGACAGCGAACCGAAAAACTGTTTTTT | CASRSLGQRTEKLFF | TRBV28 | TRBD1 | TRBJ1-4 | .
TGTGCCAGCAGTTCGGGGACAGGGGTCTCTTTACATGAAAAACTGTTTTTT | CASSSGTGVSLHEKLFF | TRBV28 | TRBD1 | TRBJ1-4 | once
TGTGCCAGCAGCTTCTTTGGAGGACAGCCCCAGCATTTT | CASSFFGGQPQHF | TRBV11-2 | . | TRBJ1-5 | .
TGTGCCAGCTCACCTTTCAGGGGTGTGGATGAGCAGTTCTTC | CASSPFRGVDEQFF | TRBV18 | . | TRBJ2-1 | .
TGTGCCAGCAGCTCAGACTCACACCAGCCCCAGCATTTT | CASSSDSHQPQHF | TRBV7-2 | . | TRBJ1-5 | .
TGTGCCAGCAGAGCTAGTAGAACTGGCGCCTACAATGAGCAGTTCTTC | CASRASRTGAYNEQFF | TRBV5-6 | . | TRBJ2-1 | .
TGTGCCAGCAGCTTGAGAACGACTACAAGCGGGGAGCTGTTTTTT | CASSLRTTTSGELFF | TRBV7-2 | . | TRBJ2-2 | .
TGTGCCAGCAGCCAAGACAGTAATCAGCCCCAGCATTTT | CASSQDSNQPQHF | TRBV14 | . | TRBJ1-5 | .
TGTGCCAGCAGTGAGTCACGAACGGCGGCTTCCTACGAGCAGTACTTC | CASSESRTAASYEQYF | TRBV6-1 | . | TRBJ2-7 | .